The 25 T cell receptor beta chains presented below share a single source sample, sequenced in a study of naive and memory T cell subsets. Four PCR rounds used nested alpha and beta constant region primers plus the SP2 primer. A single record per CDR3 protein comes from TCRdb applying MiXCR to the UMI-ligation and nested PCR reads. The table includes fewer than 35,000 distinct CDR3 sequences, about 7.4% detected once. Documented treatment: skin biopsy from PPD injection site in Mantoux-positive individual. The library had UMIs added by 3' ligation of an oligonucleotide to TCR cDNA. Sequencing used skin, obtained from a tuberculin skin test site. The receptors come from an adult in good health.

In this sample, this clonotype turned up many times. This rearrangement joins TRBV12-3 or TRBV12-4 to TRBJ2-3; no reliable D call. Trimming left V 8 bases short and J 9 bases short, with 9 bases between. CDR3 length: 10 amino acids. DNA for the CDR3: TGTGCCAGCGGCCAAACGACGCAGTATTTT. This codes for CASGQTTQYF.

This clonotype was counted many times. The gene calls are TRBV27 and TRBJ2-5; weak D call: TRBD1 (6 bases). Germline-derived CDR1 and CDR2 are MNHEY and SMNVEV (reference sequence). This CDR3 spans 12 amino acids. Trimming shortened V by 6 bases and J by 2 bases, and 7 bases separated the two germline ends. CDR3 bases: TGTGCCAGCAGGGGACAACAAGAGACCCAGTACTTC. It codes for CASRGQQETQYF.

At least ten counts were recorded for this clonotype. V gene TRBV7-2 combines with J gene TRBJ1-2; D is perhaps TRBD1 (5 bases). The V end was cut by 1 base, the J end by 4 bases, with 13 bases between. The CDR3 runs to 15 residues. Germline V gives CDR1 SGHTA, CDR2 FQGNSA. DNA of the CDR3: TGTGCCAGCAGCTTAGGGGACGGCTCAACCTATGGCTACACCTTC. Translated, it gives CASSLGDGSTYGYTF.

This clonotype was recorded many times. The V call is TRBV12-3 or TRBV12-4, the J call TRBJ2-2; D assignment may be TRBD1 or TRBD2 (5 bases each). Between the trimmed V and J ends, which lost 5 bases and 7 bases, there was a span of 20 bases. CDR3 size: 16 residues. The DNA of the CDR3 is TGTGCCAGCAGTCCCGTTTTGGAGCTGGGACGCGGGGAGCTGTTTTTT. Amino acids: CASSPVLELGRGELFF.

This clonotype has at least ten counts. The chain carries TRBV11-2 and TRBJ2-5; 11 nucleotides line up with TRBD2. CDR1 is SGHAT, CDR2 FQNNGV, per germline. Unmatched junction bases numbered 5, after V lost 5 bases and J lost 3 bases. The CDR3 is 15 residues long. This CDR3 reads CASSTGTSGKETQYF. CDR3 DNA: TGTGCCAGCAGCACAGGGACTAGCGGAAAAGAGACCCAGTACTTC.

The V call is TRBV11-1, the J call TRBJ1-1; D is ambiguous. Per germline, CDR1 SGHAT and CDR2 FQDESV (reference sequence). This CDR3 region has 14 residues. The V end lost 1 base, the J end lost 2 bases, and 8 bases lay between the germline ends. CDR3 in amino acids: CASSLGQCNTEAFF. The CDR3 bases are TGTGCCAGCAGCTTAGGGCAGTGTAACACTGAAGCTTTCTTT.

This clonotype was recorded at least ten times. The V and J genes are TRBV15 and TRBJ2-1; tentatively, D is TRBD2 (5 bases). V gave up 3 bases and J gave up 9 bases, with 15 bases separating them. Germline CDR1 LNHNV, CDR2 YYDKDF (reference sequence). This CDR3 comprises 14 residues. CDR3 in amino acids: CATSSGLANGEQFF. Here the CDR3 DNA reads TGTGCCACCAGCAGCGGGCTAGCTAACGGTGAGCAGTTCTTC.

This clonotype turned up a few times. The CDR3 reads CSARDRGAKNIQYF. The DNA of the CDR3 is TGCAGTGCTAGAGATCGGGGAGCCAAAAACATTCAGTACTTC. J is TRBJ2-4 and V is TRBV20-1; D perhaps matches TRBD2 (5 bases). Germline V lookup: CDR1 DFQATT, CDR2 SNEGSKA (reference sequence). CDR3 length: 14 residues. Trimming removed 0 bases from V and 0 bases from J, with 6 bases in between.

This clonotype was counted a few times. The chain has TRBV5-4 and TRBJ2-7; no definite D call. V was pared by 0 bases and J by 7 bases, with 8 bases between. Per the germline V gene, CDR1 is SGHNT and CDR2 is YYREEE (reference sequence). The CDR3 is 12 amino acids. The CDR3 region has the DNA TGTGCCAGCAGCTTGGCCGGTGGGGAGCAGTACTTC. It specifies CASSLAGGEQYF. The full variable domain, in which reference TRBV5-4 and TRBJ2-7 provide the parts outside the CDR3, is ETGVTQSPTHLIKTRGQQVTLRCSSQSGHNTVSWYQQALGQGPQFIFQYYREEENGRGNFPPRFSGLQFPNYSSELNVNALELDDSALYLCASSLAGGEQYFGPGTRLTVT.

The V gene is TRBV20-1, the J gene TRBJ1-1, with 8 bases matching TRBD1. The trim removed 3 bases at V and 6 bases at J, leaving 9 bases unmatched. The V gene's germline CDR1 is DFQATT and CDR2 SNEGSKA (reference sequence). The CDR3 contains 14 residues. The CDR3 sequence: CSARDRERGPEAFF. DNA of the CDR3: TGCAGTGCTAGGGACAGGGAGCGAGGGCCTGAAGCTTTCTTT.

This clonotype was counted a few times. V is TRBV11-2 and J is TRBJ1-2; D not certain. Germline CDR1 SGHAT, CDR2 FQNNGV. The CDR3 consists of 12 residues. V lost 3 bases to trimming and J lost 1 base, with 3 bases between them. Written as DNA, the CDR3 is TGTGCCAGCAGCTTGTATAACTATGGCTACACCTTC. Translated: CASSLYNYGYTF.

This clonotype was seen at least ten times. The V and J genes are TRBV12-3 or TRBV12-4 and TRBJ1-1; no reliable D call. The V end was cut by 6 bases, the J end by 0 bases, with 8 bases between. This CDR3 region has 13 residues. DNA for the CDR3: TGTGCCAGCAGCGGACGAATGAACACTGAAGCTTTCTTT. Its translation is CASSGRMNTEAFF.

This clonotype was picked up many times. This chain connects TRBV29-1 to TRBJ1-1; D uncertain. The CDR3 has 13 amino acids. Trimming shortened V by 7 bases and J by 1 base, and 13 bases separated the two germline ends. Germline lookup yields CDR1 SQVTM and CDR2 ANQGSEA. CDR3 coding DNA: TGCAGCGCCACGCCCACCCCGAACACTGAAGCTTTCTTT. Amino acids: CSATPTPNTEAFF.

A remark on this clonotype: A much larger clone lies a single base off, so this may be a read error. V and J are TRBV7-2 and TRBJ1-5; D uncertain. The CDR3 contains 17 residues. The V end was cut by 7 bases, the J end by 5 bases, with 24 bases between. In germline, CDR1 is SGHTA, CDR2 FQGNSA. This CDR3 reads CASIPRPRESKDQPQHF. CDR3 nucleotides: TGTGCCAGCATACCACGCCCCCGGGAAAGCAAGGATCAGCCCCAGCATTTT.

This clonotype showed up many times. The J gene is TRBJ2-5, the V gene TRBV10-3, with D perhaps matching TRBD1 (5 bases). Germline CDR1 and CDR2: ENHRY and SYGVKD. Deletions cut 4 bases from V and 5 bases from J, with 11 bases between. The CDR3 consists of 13 residues. Here the CDR3 reads CAISVTVWETQYF. In nucleotides, the CDR3 is TGTGCCATCAGTGTGACAGTATGGGAGACCCAGTACTTC.

The rearrangement uses TRBV27 and TRBJ2-7, with D perhaps TRBD1 (5 bases). The length of the CDR3 is 14 residues. Trimming pared 2 bases from V and 6 bases from J, leaving 14 bases between. Germline CDR1 MNHEY, CDR2 SMNVEV (reference sequence). CDR3 loop: CASSLGLRGGEQYF. The CDR3 coding sequence is TGTGCCAGCAGTTTAGGGTTAAGGGGTGGCGAGCAGTACTTC.

This clonotype was observed many times. J is TRBJ2-2 and V is TRBV6-5, with D possibly TRBD1 on 5 matching bases. CDR3 length: 13 amino acids. Germline-derived CDR1 and CDR2 are MNHEY and SVGAGI. V shed 8 bases and J shed 5 bases, with 12 bases lying between them. The CDR3 DNA reads TGTGCCAGCGTCAGGGAAAAGACCGGGGAGCTGTTTTTT. Its translation is CASVREKTGELFF.

V usage is TRBV19 and J usage is TRBJ1-5; 9 bases match TRBD1. V dropped 4 bases and J dropped 2; count of bases not matched to a gene: 9. The CDR3 is 17 amino acids. Germline V gene data show CDR1 as LNHDA and CDR2 as SQIVND (reference sequence). The CDR3 loop is CASSTRDREWGNQPQHF. CDR3 DNA: TGTGCCAGTAGTACCCGGGACAGGGAATGGGGCAATCAGCCCCAGCATTTT. The whole variable domain, remainder taken from reference TRBV19 and TRBJ1-5, is DGGITQSPKYLFRKEGQNVTLSCEQNLNHDAMYWYRQDPGQGLRLIYYSQIVNDFQKGDIAEGYSVSREKKESFPLTVTSAQKNPTAFYLCASSTRDREWGNQPQHFGDGTRLSIL.

The table lists this clonotype with many counts. The rearrangement joins TRBV7-9 to TRBJ1-1; D not resolved. Germline loops: CDR1 SEHNR, CDR2 FQNEAQ (reference sequence). This CDR3 spans 13 amino acids. V was cut by 5 bases and J by 0 bases, with 7 bases left in between. The CDR3 DNA is TGTGCCAGCAGCGGAGAATTGAACACTGAAGCTTTCTTT. Translating gives CASSGELNTEAFF.

This clonotype was seen repeatedly, ten times or more. The chain employs TRBV27 and TRBJ2-2; the match to TRBD2 covers 12 bases. Looked up from germline, CDR1 is MNHEY and CDR2 is SMNVEV (reference sequence). The CDR3 length is 15 residues. Trimming cost V 8 bases and J 6 bases; bases outside gene matches: 7. The CDR3 region has the DNA TGTGCCAGCGGCCCTAGCGGGGGGGCCTCCGGGGAGCTGTTTTTT. Translation gives CASGPSGGASGELFF.

There are a few counts of this clonotype. The chain links TRBV7-9 to TRBJ2-7; 9 bases are shared with TRBD1. Trimming took 1 base from V and 5 from J; bases not matched to a gene: 12. The CDR3 sequence is 17 residues long. Germline V gives CDR1 SEHNR, CDR2 FQNEAQ (reference sequence). CDR3 residues: CASSLGISGTGLDEQYF. CDR3 DNA sequence: TGTGCCAGCAGCTTAGGTATCAGCGGGACAGGGCTCGACGAGCAGTACTTC.

By share, this clonotype counts as medium-sized (0.01 to 0.1%). This chain connects TRBV12-5 to TRBJ2-1, with 8 bases lining up with TRBD1. Germline loops: CDR1 LGHNT, CDR2 FRNRAP. The V segment lost 0 bases and the J segment 10 bases; nucleotides outside the gene matches: 5. CDR3 size: 14 residues. Here the CDR3 DNA reads TGTGCTAGTGGTTTGGTTCCAGGGGGCTTAGAGCAGTTCTTC. This sequence encodes CASGLVPGGLEQFF.

Ten or more counts support this clonotype. V and J are TRBV4-2 and TRBJ2-3, with 7 bases aligning to TRBD2. The V gene end was trimmed by 0 bases and the J gene end by 12 bases; junction bases not matched to a gene: 6. The CDR3 sequence is 13 residues long. The germline gives CDR1 LGHNA, CDR2 YNFKEQ. CDR3 DNA sequence: TGTGCCAGCAGCCAAGATAGGGACTACATCCAGTATTTT. Translation: CASSQDRDYIQYF.

This clonotype was counted between two and nine times. The CDR3 DNA is TGTGCCAGCTCACCCCCACCGGGACAGGGCGACACCCGGCAGTTCTTC. It translates to CASSPPPGQGDTRQFF. The genes are TRBV18 and TRBJ2-1, with 9 bases fitting TRBD1. The CDR3 is 16 amino acids. CDR1 is KGHSH and CDR2 is LQKENI in the germline V gene. Unmatched junction bases numbered 15, after V lost 3 bases and J lost 12 bases. Complete variable domain (other parts from reference TRBV18 and TRBJ2-1): NAGVMQNPRHLVRRRGQEARLRCSPMKGHSHVYWYRQLPEEGLKFMVYLQKENIIDESGMPKERFSAEFPKEGPSILRIQQVVRGDSAAYFCASSPPPGQGDTRQFFGPGTRLTVL.

This chain joins TRBV19 and TRBJ1-6; D is perhaps TRBD1 (5 bases). The germline CDR1 and CDR2 sequences are LNHDA and SQIVND (reference sequence). The CDR3 is made up of 12 amino acids. V lost 10 bases, J lost 10 bases, and 14 bases lay in between. CDR3 in amino acids: CATGIADSPLHF. In DNA, the CDR3 is TGTGCCACAGGGATCGCCGACTCACCCCTCCACTTT.